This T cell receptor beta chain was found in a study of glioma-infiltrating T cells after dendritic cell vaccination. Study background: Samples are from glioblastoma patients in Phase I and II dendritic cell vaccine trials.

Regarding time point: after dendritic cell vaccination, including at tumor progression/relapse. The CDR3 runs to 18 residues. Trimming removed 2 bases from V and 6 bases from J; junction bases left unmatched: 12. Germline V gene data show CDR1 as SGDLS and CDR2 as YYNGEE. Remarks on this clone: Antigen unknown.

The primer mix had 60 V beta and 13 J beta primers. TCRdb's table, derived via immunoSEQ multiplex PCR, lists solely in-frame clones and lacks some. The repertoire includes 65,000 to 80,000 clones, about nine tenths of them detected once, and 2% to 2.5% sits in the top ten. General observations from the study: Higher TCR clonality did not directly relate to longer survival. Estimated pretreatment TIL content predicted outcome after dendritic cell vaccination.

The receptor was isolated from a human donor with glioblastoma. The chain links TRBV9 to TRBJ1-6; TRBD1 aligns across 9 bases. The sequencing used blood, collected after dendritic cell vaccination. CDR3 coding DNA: TGTGCCAGCAGCGTTGATCCGGGACAGGGAGTTAGTAATTCACCCCTCCACTTT. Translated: CASSVDPGQGVSNSPLHF.